The 6 T cell receptor beta chains below come from one sample, sequenced in a study of T cell repertoires in cytomegalovirus infection. One entry per CDR3 protein results from TCRdb running MiXCR on the reads. The sample lists hundreds of thousands of distinct CDR3 sequences, 30% to 40% occurring once. These TCRs' antigens remain unknown. Material: cultured PBMCs, obtained from culture after CMV antigen stimulation. These receptors came from a human donor in good health (CMV status not recorded). Some clones in this sample may be carry-over from other donors' samples.

This clonotype appeared a few times. V usage is TRBV4-3 and J usage is TRBJ2-7, with D hard to call. The CDR3 covers 15 residues. V was cut by 0 bases and J by 0 bases, with 9 bases left in between. Germline CDR1 and CDR2: LGHNA and YSLEER. In DNA, the CDR3 is TGCGCCAGCAGCCAAGAAAACTATTACTCCTACGAGCAGTACTTC. Translating it yields CASSQENYYSYEQYF.

V usage is TRBV7-2 and J usage is TRBJ1-2; no definite D call. V was clipped by 3 bases and J by 2 bases, with 10 bases between them. CDR3 length: 14 residues. The germline CDR1 and CDR2 sequences are SGHTA and FQGNSA. CDR3 amino acids: CASSLPGTNYGYTF. The CDR3 DNA is TGTGCCAGCAGCTTGCCGGGAACGAACTATGGCTACACCTTC.

The chain couples TRBV12-3 or TRBV12-4 to TRBJ2-1; D perhaps matches TRBD1 (5 bases). V was cut by 5 bases and J by 9 bases, with 14 bases left in between. The CDR3 has 13 amino acids. In nucleotides, the CDR3 is TGTGCCAGCAGTAGGGGATTCACGGGTGAGCAGTTCTTC. Its translation: CASSRGFTGEQFF.

The table lists this clonotype with a count of one. This chain joins TRBV29-1 and TRBJ1-2; D is possibly TRBD1 (5 bases). The ends were cut back, 8 bases at V and 7 bases at J, with 20 bases in the middle. There are 13 residues in the CDR3. Germline CDR1 is SQVTM and CDR2 is ANQGSEA. The CDR3 sequence: CSTNGGNLGGYTF. The CDR3 DNA is TGCAGCACCAACGGGGGGAACCTAGGTGGCTACACCTTC.

V is TRBV6-2 or TRBV6-3 and J is TRBJ2-7; D is possibly TRBD1 (6 bases). This CDR3 region has 16 residues. CDR1 is MNHEY and CDR2 is SVGEGT in the germline V gene. Trimming stripped 2 bases from V and 0 bases from J, with 14 bases between. CDR3 protein: CASSYELWTASYEQYF. The CDR3 nucleotides read TGTGCCAGCAGTTACGAACTTTGGACAGCCTCCTACGAGCAGTACTTC.

The genes are TRBV19 and TRBJ1-3, with TRBD1 identical over 9 bases. The length of the CDR3 is 15 residues. Germline V gives CDR1 LNHDA, CDR2 SQIVND (reference sequence). Trimming at V came to 3 bases and at J to 2 bases, leaving 2 bases not matched to a gene. CDR3 bases: TGTGCCAGTAGTATGGGGGACAGGGCTGGAAACACCATATATTTT. This encodes CASSMGDRAGNTIYF.